This T cell receptor (beta chain) was observed in a study of persistence of HIV-infected CD4 T cells. An overlapping HIV-1 Gag peptide pool stimulated these cells at about 0.94 ug/peptide/mL. CD4+ T cells upregulating both CD40 ligand and CD69 were sorted as responding cells. An approximately 17-hour stimulation of CD8-depleted PBMCs used anti-CD28/CD49d costimulation, CD40-blocking antibody and enfuvirtide. Points on this clone: Its target is unknown.

This was the immunoSEQ version 4 assay in survey mode. Method: immunoSEQ multiplex PCR; TCRdb's copy keeps in-frame clones and lacks some. In the table there are under 20,000 clones, 65% of which are singletons. This CDR3 has 16 amino acids. Germline assignment: CDR1 LNHDA and CDR2 SQIVND (reference sequence). Trimming at V came to 3 bases and at J to 0 bases, leaving 6 bases not matched to a gene. The specimen was CD4+ T cells sorted from PBMCs after roughly 18-hour stimulation, collected from a patient who received antiretroviral therapy. This TCR came from an adult woman with HIV who was CMV-seropositive. V gene TRBV19 combines with J gene TRBJ2-5; 8 bases line up with TRBD1. The CDR3: CASSIRGQAHQETQYF. The CDR3 DNA reads as TGTGCCAGTAGTATCAGGGGACAGGCGCACCAAGAGACCCAGTACTTC. Drawing the rest from reference TRBV19 and TRBJ2-5, the complete variable domain is DGGITQSPKYLFRKEGQNVTLSCEQNLNHDAMYWYRQDPGQGLRLIYYSQIVNDFQKGDIAEGYSVSREKKESFPLTVTSAQKNPTAFYLCASSIRGQAHQETQYFGPGTRLLVL.